This T cell receptor (beta chain) was captured by sequencing in a study of cytomegalovirus exposure and HLA in healthy donors. Study-level findings and limits: In a later analysis, a missense DCLRE1C variant was linked to TCR beta V- and J-gene trimming.

The germline CDR1 and CDR2 sequences are LGHNA and YSLEER. Trimming took 0 bases from V and 0 from J; bases not matched to a gene: 7. The CDR3 spans 20 residues. Turning to this clone: Its antigen is not known.

The PCR made use of 60 Vbeta and 13 Jbeta primers. Assay used: immunoSEQ multiplex PCR; TCRdb lists only in-frame clones, some missing. The sample has more than 75,000 clones; about four fifths are singletons. Sequencing was carried out using PBMCs. This clonotype originated in a woman aged 40 to 55 in good health and CMV-seronegative. The chain recombines TRBV4-3 with TRBJ2-4, with 14 positions matching TRBD2. For the CDR3, the DNA is TGCGCCAGCAGCCAAGATGGGGGACTAGCGGGAGATCTAGCCAAAAACATTCAGTACTTC. It is translated as CASSQDGGLAGDLAKNIQYF.